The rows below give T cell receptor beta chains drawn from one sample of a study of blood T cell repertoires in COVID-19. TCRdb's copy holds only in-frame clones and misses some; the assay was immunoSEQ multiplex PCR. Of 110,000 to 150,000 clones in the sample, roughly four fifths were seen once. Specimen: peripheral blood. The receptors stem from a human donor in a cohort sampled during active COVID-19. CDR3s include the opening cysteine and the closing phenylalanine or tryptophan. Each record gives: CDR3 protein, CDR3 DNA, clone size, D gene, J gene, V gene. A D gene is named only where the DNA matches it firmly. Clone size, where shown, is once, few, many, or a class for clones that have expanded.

CATSVDSANTGELFF TGTGCCACCAGTGTAGACAGCGCGAACACCGGGGAGCTGTTTTTT few . TRBJ2-2 TRBV24-1
CASSHNQPQHF TGTGCCAGCAGTCATAATCAGCCCCAGCATTTT . . TRBJ1-5 TRBV5-8
CASSFKLSGGRAVYEQYF TGTGCCAGCAGCTTTAAACTGAGTGGCGGGAGGGCCGTCTACGAGCAGTACTTC . TRBD2 TRBJ2-7 TRBV5-6
CASSEVLLGQQNGYTF TGTGCCAGCAGTGAAGTTCTCTTAGGACAGCAGAATGGCTACACCTTC . . TRBJ1-2 TRBV6-1
CASSYTAGGYYGYTF TGTGCCAGCAGTTATACGGCGGGCGGATACTATGGCTACACCTTC . . TRBJ1-2 TRBV6-5
CASSLSVAGGVTEAFF TGTGCCAGCAGTTTATCAGTCGCGGGGGGGGTCACTGAAGCTTTCTTT . . TRBJ1-1 TRBV27
CASSSSFLAASSYNEQFF TGTGCCAGCAGCTCTAGCTTTCTAGCGGCAAGCTCCTACAATGAGCAGTTCTTC . TRBD2 TRBJ2-1 TRBV7-6
CASSLAWGRYGYTF TGTGCCAGCAGCTTGGCTTGGGGGCGATATGGCTACACCTTC . . TRBJ1-2 TRBV5-6
CASSLDRGDTQYF TGTGCCAGCAGCTTAGACAGGGGGGATACGCAGTATTTT . TRBD1 TRBJ2-3 TRBV11-2
CAWSQGAINEQYF TGTGCCTGGAGCCAGGGGGCGATTAACGAGCAGTACTTC . TRBD1 TRBJ2-7 TRBV30
CASSEALFGGGDQPQHF TGTGCCAGCAGTGAAGCGCTTTTTGGGGGGGGCGATCAGCCCCAGCATTTT . . TRBJ1-5 TRBV6-1
CAWGSGGLSYNEQFF TGTGCCTGGGGGAGCGGGGGGCTCTCCTACAATGAGCAGTTCTTC . TRBD2 TRBJ2-1 TRBV7-9
CANLLLGLGSMNTEAFF TGTGCCAACCTACTCCTCGGATTGGGTAGCATGAACACTGAAGCTTTCTTT . . TRBJ1-1 TRBV6-9
CASSRRNTGELFF TGTGCCAGCAGCCGTAGAAACACCGGGGAGCTGTTTTTT . . TRBJ2-2 TRBV3-1/TRBV3-2
CSASSVTSRYEQYF TGCAGTGCTAGTTCCGTGACTAGCCGATACGAGCAGTACTTC many TRBD2 TRBJ2-7 TRBV20-1
CASSLQGVYNEQFF TGCGCCAGCAGCCTGCAAGGGGTCTACAATGAGCAGTTCTTC once . TRBJ2-1 TRBV4-1
CASSQEGQGLNNEQFF TGTGCCAGCAGCCAAGAAGGTCAGGGATTGAACAATGAGCAGTTCTTC . . TRBJ2-1 TRBV14
CASSFGGNQPQHF TGTGCCAGCAGTTTTGGAGGCAATCAGCCCCAGCATTTT . . TRBJ1-5 TRBV12-3/TRBV12-4
CASSSKGGIAGELFF TGTGCTAGCAGCTCGAAAGGGGGCATCGCCGGGGAGCTGTTTTTT few TRBD1 TRBJ2-2 TRBV7-7
CASSRTLGTGTDSNQPQHF TGTGCCAGCAGCAGGACCCTTGGGACAGGGACCGATAGCAATCAGCCCCAGCATTTT . . TRBJ1-5 TRBV21-1
CASSRLAGVLTGELFF TGTGCCAGCAGTAGACTAGCGGGAGTATTGACCGGGGAGCTGTTTTTT . TRBD2 TRBJ2-2 TRBV2
CASSREGSDRAGKLFF TGCGCCAGCAGCCGAGAAGGCAGCGACAGGGCTGGAAAACTGTTTTTT . TRBD1 TRBJ1-4 TRBV4-1
CASSLSSTIAGVEENIQYF TGTGCCAGCAGCTTGAGTTCCACCATAGCGGGAGTTGAGGAAAACATTCAGTACTTC . TRBD2 TRBJ2-4 TRBV7-2
CASSQTGGRNTIYF TGTGCCAGCAGCCAAACAGGGGGAAGGAACACCATATATTTT few TRBD1 TRBJ1-3 TRBV3-1/TRBV3-2
CASSLSQGIGYGYTF TGTGCCAGCAGCTTATCCCAGGGGATAGGCTATGGCTACACCTTC . . TRBJ1-2 TRBV7-2
CASSLAGGADYGYTF TGTGCCAGCAGCTTAGCAGGGGGCGCTGACTATGGCTACACCTTC . TRBD1 TRBJ1-2 TRBV7-2
CASSRRLDYTDTQYF TGCGCCAGCAGCCGTAGACTAGACTACACAGATACGCAGTATTTT . . TRBJ2-3 TRBV4-1
CASSRAGGAGGRNEQFF TGTGCCAGCAGCCGCGCTGGGGGAGCGGGAGGTAGAAATGAGCAGTTCTTC . TRBD2 TRBJ2-1 TRBV7-8
CASSGGTGYGYTF TGTGCCAGCAGTGGGGGGACAGGGTATGGCTACACCTTC few TRBD1 TRBJ1-2 TRBV28
CASSPTGHSPLHF TGTGCCAGCAGTCCCACAGGGCATTCACCCCTCCACTTT . . TRBJ1-6 TRBV6-2/TRBV6-3
CASQEEANYGYTF TGTGCCAGCCAGGAAGAAGCTAACTATGGCTACACCTTC . . TRBJ1-2 TRBV2
CAWIWKGGRAGLPDTQYF TGTGCCTGGATTTGGAAAGGCGGGAGGGCCGGATTACCAGATACGCAGTATTTT . TRBD2 TRBJ2-3 TRBV30
CATSREGGFSGRRETQYF TGTGCCACCAGCAGAGAAGGGGGGTTTAGCGGGAGGCGGGAGACCCAGTACTTC . TRBD2 TRBJ2-5 TRBV15
CASSSDRLYNEQFF TGTGCCAGCAGCTCGGACAGACTATACAATGAGCAGTTCTTC . . TRBJ2-1 TRBV3-1/TRBV3-2
CASSPPGRSYEQYF TGTGCCAGCTCACCACCCGGGAGAAGCTACGAGCAGTACTTC . . TRBJ2-7 TRBV18
CASSDFGTSDQETQYF TGTGCCAGCAGTGATTTCGGGACTAGCGACCAAGAGACCCAGTACTTC . TRBD2 TRBJ2-5 TRBV3-1/TRBV3-2
CASSYGEAFTLPNTEAFF TGTGCCAGCAGCTATGGGGAGGCGTTCACGCTACCAAACACTGAAGCTTTCTTT . . TRBJ1-1 TRBV11-2
CASSFVWGPSNEQFF TGTGCCAGCAGTTTTGTGTGGGGCCCGAGCAATGAGCAGTTCTTC . . TRBJ2-1 TRBV28
CASSVGEEPDSPLHF TGTGCCAGCAGCGTAGGGGAGGAACCTGATTCACCCCTCCACTTT . . TRBJ1-6 TRBV9
CASSPRQGAPGGYTF TGCGCCAGCAGCCCCAGACAGGGGGCGCCGGGTGGCTACACCTTC . TRBD1 TRBJ1-2 TRBV5-1
CASSVDRVSLNEQFF TGTGCCAGCAGCGTAGACAGGGTGAGTCTCAATGAGCAGTTCTTC . . TRBJ2-1 TRBV9
CASSLYRDGYTF TGTGCCAGCAGCTTATACAGGGATGGCTACACCTTC . . TRBJ1-2 TRBV7-6
CSASFLGETQYF TGCAGTGCTAGTTTTCTTGGGGAGACGCAGTATTTT . . TRBJ2-3 TRBV20-1
CASRTSTDTQYF TGTGCCAGCAGGACAAGCACAGATACGCAGTATTTT . . TRBJ2-3 TRBV28
CASSLATSGWNEQFF TGCGCCAGCAGCTTGGCGACTAGCGGGTGGAATGAGCAGTTCTTC . TRBD2 TRBJ2-1 TRBV5-1
CSATDGAGGTDTQYF TGCAGTGCTACTGACGGCGCAGGGGGCACAGATACGCAGTATTTT . . TRBJ2-3 TRBV20-1
CSVCVAGGNEQFF TGCAGCGTTTGCGTAGCGGGGGGCAATGAGCAGTTCTTC . TRBD2 TRBJ2-1 TRBV29-1